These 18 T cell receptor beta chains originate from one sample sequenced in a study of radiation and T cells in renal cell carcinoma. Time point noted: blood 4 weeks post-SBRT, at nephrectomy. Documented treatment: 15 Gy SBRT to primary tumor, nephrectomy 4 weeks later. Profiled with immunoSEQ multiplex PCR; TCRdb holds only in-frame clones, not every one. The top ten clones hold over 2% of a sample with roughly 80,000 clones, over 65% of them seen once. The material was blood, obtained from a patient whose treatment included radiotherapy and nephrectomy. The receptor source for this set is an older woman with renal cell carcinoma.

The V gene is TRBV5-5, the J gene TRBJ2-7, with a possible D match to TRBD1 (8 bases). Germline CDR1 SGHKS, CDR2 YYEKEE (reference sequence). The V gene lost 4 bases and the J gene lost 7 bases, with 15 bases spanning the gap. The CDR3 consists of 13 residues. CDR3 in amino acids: CASSVYRGGEQYF. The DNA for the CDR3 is TGTGCCAGCAGCGTATACAGGGGGGGAGAGCAGTACTTC. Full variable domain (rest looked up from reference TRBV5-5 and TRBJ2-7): DAGVTQSPTHLIKTRGQQVTLRCSPISGHKSVSWYQQVLGQGPQFIFQYYEKEERGRGNFPDRFSARQFPNYSSELNVNALLLGDSALYLCASSVYRGGEQYFGPGTRLTVT.

CDR3: CASSSAGRPNEQFF. The CDR3 nucleotides read TGTGCCAGCAGCTCCGCGGGCAGGCCAAATGAGCAGTTCTTC. V gene TRBV11-3 combines with J gene TRBJ2-1; weak D call: TRBD2 (5 bases). CDR1 is SGHNT and CDR2 is YENEEA in the germline V gene. This CDR3 is 14 amino acids long. Trimming removed 4 bases at V and 7 bases at J, with 14 bases between. The variable domain in full, with the rest retrieved from reference TRBV11-3 and TRBJ2-1, is EAGVVQSPRYKIIEKKQPVAFWCNPISGHNTLYWYLQNLGQGPELLIRYENEEAVDDSQLPKDRFSAERLKGVDSTLKIQPAELGDSAVYLCASSSAGRPNEQFFGPGTRLTVL.

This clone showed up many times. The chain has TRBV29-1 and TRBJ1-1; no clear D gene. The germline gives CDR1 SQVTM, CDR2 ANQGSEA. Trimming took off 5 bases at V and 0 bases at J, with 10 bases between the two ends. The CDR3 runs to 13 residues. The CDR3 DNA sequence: TGCAGCGTTAATGGACTACTGAACACTGAAGCTTTCTTT. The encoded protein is CSVNGLLNTEAFF.

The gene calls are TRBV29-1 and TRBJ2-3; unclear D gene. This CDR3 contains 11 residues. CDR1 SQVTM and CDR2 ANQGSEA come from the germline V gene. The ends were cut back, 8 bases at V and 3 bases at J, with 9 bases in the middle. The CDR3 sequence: CSHQMTDTQYF. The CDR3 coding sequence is TGCAGCCATCAGATGACAGATACGCAGTATTTT.

The CDR3 loop reads CAWSLASGYEQYF. For the CDR3, the DNA is TGTGCCTGGAGTTTGGCCAGCGGCTACGAGCAGTACTTC. The chain combines TRBV30 with TRBJ2-7, with a possible D match to TRBD2 (5 bases). Between the trimmed V and J ends, which lost 2 bases and 3 bases, there was a span of 11 bases. Germline V lookup: CDR1 GTSNPN, CDR2 SVGIG (reference sequence). The length of the CDR3 is 13 residues.

CDR3: CASSLGARRLNTEAFF. CDR3 sequence (DNA): TGTGCCAGCAGCTTGGGGGCCAGAAGGCTGAACACTGAAGCTTTCTTT. The V call is TRBV5-6, the J call TRBJ1-1; the D is unclear. From germline, CDR1 is SGHDT and CDR2 YYEEEE. The CDR3 is made up of 16 amino acids. Between the trimmed V and J ends, which lost 0 bases and 0 bases, there was a span of 12 bases.

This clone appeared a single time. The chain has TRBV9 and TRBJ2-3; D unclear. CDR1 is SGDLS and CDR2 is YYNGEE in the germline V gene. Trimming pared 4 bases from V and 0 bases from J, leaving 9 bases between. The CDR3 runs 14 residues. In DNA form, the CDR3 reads TGTGCCAGCAGCTCCCGGGCGAGCACAGATACGCAGTATTTT. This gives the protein CASSSRASTDTQYF.

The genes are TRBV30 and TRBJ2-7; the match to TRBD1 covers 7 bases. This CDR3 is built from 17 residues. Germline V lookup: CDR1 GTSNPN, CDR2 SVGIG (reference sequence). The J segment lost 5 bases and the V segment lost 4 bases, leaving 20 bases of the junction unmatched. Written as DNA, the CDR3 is TGTGCCTGGACCGCGATGAGGACGACAGGGAATTACCACGAGCAGTACTTC. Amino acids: CAWTAMRTTGNYHEQYF.

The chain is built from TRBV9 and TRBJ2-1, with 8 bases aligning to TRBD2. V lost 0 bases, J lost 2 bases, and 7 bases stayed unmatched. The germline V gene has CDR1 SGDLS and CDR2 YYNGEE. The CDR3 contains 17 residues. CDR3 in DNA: TGTGCCAGCAGCGTAGATGGAGCGGGGGACCCCTACAATGAGCAGTTCTTC. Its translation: CASSVDGAGDPYNEQFF.

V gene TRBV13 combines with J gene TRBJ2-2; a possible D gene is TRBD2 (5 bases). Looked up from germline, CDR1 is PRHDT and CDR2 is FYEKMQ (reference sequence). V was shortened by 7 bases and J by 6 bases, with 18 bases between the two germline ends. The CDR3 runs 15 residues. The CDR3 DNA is TGTGCCAGCAAAACTTTGACGAGGGATTCCGGGGAGCTGTTTTTT. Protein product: CASKTLTRDSGELFF. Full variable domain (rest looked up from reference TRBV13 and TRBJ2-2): AAGVIQSPRHLIKEKRETATLKCYPIPRHDTVYWYQQGPGQDPQFLISFYEKMQSDKGSIPDRFSAQQFSDYHSELNMSSLELGDSALYFCASKTLTRDSGELFFGEGSRLTVL.

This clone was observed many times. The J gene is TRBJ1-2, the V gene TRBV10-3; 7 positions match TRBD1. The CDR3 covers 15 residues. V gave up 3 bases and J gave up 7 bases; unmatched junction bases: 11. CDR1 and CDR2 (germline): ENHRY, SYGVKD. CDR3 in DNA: TGTGCCATCAGTGACGCGGTGACAGGGATGGTTGGCTACACCTTC. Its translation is CAISDAVTGMVGYTF.

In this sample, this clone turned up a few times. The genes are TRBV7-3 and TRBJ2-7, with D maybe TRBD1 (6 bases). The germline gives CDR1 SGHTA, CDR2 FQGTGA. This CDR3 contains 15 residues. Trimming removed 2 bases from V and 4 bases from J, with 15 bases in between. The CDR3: CASSLGSGEQYEQYF. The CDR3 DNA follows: TGTGCCAGCAGCTTAGGATCAGGGGAGCAATACGAGCAGTACTTC.

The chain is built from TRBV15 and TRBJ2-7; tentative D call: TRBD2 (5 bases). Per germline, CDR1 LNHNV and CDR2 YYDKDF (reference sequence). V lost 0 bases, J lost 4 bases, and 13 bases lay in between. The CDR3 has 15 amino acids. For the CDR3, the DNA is TGTGCCACCAGCAGAGATTTAGGAGAGGGATACGAGCAGTACTTC. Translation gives CATSRDLGEGYEQYF.

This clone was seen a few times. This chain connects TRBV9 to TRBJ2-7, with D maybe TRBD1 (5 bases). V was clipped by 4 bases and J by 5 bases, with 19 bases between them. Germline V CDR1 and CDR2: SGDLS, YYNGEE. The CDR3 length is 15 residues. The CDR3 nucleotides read TGTGCCAGCAGCTCGGACGCGAGGACACTCGACGAGCAGTACTTC. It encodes CASSSDARTLDEQYF.

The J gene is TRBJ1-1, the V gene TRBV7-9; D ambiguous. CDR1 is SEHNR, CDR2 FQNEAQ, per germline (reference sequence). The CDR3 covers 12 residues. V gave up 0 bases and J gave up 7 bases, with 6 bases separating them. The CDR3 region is CASSLARNEAFF. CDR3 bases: TGTGCCAGCAGCTTAGCAAGGAATGAAGCTTTCTTT. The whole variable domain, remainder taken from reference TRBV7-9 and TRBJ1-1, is DTGVSQNPRHKITKRGQNVTFRCDPISEHNRLYWYRQTLGQGPEFLTYFQNEAQLEKSRLLSDRFSAERPKGSFSTLEIQRTEQGDSAMYLCASSLARNEAFFGQGTRLTVV.

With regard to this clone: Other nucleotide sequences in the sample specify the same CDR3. The CDR3 loop is CASSEGWGTETQYF. CDR3 bases: TGTGCCAGCAGTGAAGGATGGGGTACGGAGACCCAGTACTTC. The rearrangement uses TRBV6-1 and TRBJ2-5; no firm D call. The CDR3 consists of 14 residues. V lost 1 base and J lost 5, with 11 bases in between. Germline CDR1 MNHNS, CDR2 SASEGT.

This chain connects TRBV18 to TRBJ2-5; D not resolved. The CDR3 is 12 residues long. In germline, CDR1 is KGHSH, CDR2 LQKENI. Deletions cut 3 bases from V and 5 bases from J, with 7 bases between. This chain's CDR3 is CASSPDFETQYF. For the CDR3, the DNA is TGTGCCAGCTCACCGGATTTTGAGACCCAGTACTTC.

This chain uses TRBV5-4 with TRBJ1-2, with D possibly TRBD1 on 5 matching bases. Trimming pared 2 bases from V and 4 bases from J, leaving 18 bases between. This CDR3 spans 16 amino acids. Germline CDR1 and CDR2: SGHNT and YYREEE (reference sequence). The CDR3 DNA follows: TGTGCCAGCAGCTTCGGCGCGGGACCCGGCGTCTATGGCTACACCTTC. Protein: CASSFGAGPGVYGYTF.